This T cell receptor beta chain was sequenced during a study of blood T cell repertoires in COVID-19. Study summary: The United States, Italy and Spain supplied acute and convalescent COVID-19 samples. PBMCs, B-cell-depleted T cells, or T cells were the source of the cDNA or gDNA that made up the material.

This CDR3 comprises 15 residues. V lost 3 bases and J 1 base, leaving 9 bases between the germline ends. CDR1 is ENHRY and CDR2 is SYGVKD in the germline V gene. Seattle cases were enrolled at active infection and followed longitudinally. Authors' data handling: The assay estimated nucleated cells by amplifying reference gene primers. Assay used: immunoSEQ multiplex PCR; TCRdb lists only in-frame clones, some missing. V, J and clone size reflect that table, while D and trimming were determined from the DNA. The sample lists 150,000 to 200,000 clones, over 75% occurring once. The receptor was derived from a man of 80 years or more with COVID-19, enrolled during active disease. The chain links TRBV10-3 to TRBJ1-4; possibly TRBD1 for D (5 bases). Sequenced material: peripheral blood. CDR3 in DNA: TGTGCCATCAGTGATTTGGGGCTAACTAATGAAAAACTGTTTTTT. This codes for CAISDLGLTNEKLFF.